These T cell receptor beta chains were read from a single sample in a study of blood T cell repertoires in COVID-19. Only in-frame clones appear in the TCRdb table, and some are missing; sequencing was by immunoSEQ multiplex PCR. Seen here are about 120,000 clones, around 90% observed once, and the top ten hold roughly 4%. Sequencing input: peripheral blood. The receptors come from a woman aged 55 to 70 with COVID-19, enrolled during active disease. Each CDR3 is given with its conserved first and last residue. Fields, in order: V gene, CDR3 protein.

v_gene: TRBV4-1
CDR3aa: CASSQEKRGGVYEQYF

v_gene: TRBV6-5
CDR3aa: CASSYRGNSPLHF

v_gene: TRBV18
CDR3aa: CASSQGDTEAFF

v_gene: TRBV6-2/TRBV6-3
CDR3aa: CASSLLQGYYGYTF

v_gene: TRBV30
CDR3aa: CAWNKGVLAKNIQYF

v_gene: TRBV5-1
CDR3aa: CASSFNSEQYF

v_gene: TRBV5-1
CDR3aa: CASSLTGQALSGANVLTF

v_gene: TRBV24-1
CDR3aa: CATSGVYEQYF

v_gene: TRBV5-1
CDR3aa: CASSPDRERLSGYTF

v_gene: TRBV10-3
CDR3aa: CAISGTGGQSEKLFF

v_gene: TRBV5-5
CDR3aa: CASRTGGGNTIYF

v_gene: TRBV7-2
CDR3aa: CASSYGSGTGTYEQYF

v_gene: TRBV5-8
CDR3aa: CASSLGAGQKETQYF

v_gene: TRBV6-1
CDR3aa: CASSDWTGMGNQPQHF

v_gene: TRBV7-3
CDR3aa: CASSLTGQNLAGYTF

v_gene: TRBV2
CDR3aa: CASRGPWTAYGYTF

v_gene: TRBV3-1/TRBV3-2
CDR3aa: CASSQDKGTGSYF

v_gene: TRBV7-9
CDR3aa: CASSLDGDSATGGYTF

v_gene: TRBV6-2/TRBV6-3
CDR3aa: CASSYALQRGNEQYF

v_gene: TRBV30
CDR3aa: CASVTGGNSPLHF

v_gene: TRBV30
CDR3aa: CAWSGGDTNQPQHF

v_gene: TRBV18
CDR3aa: CASSRGLAGQNTGELFF

v_gene: TRBV9
CDR3aa: CASSFRQGIYSPLHF

v_gene: TRBV28
CDR3aa: CASSLVTGYGYTF

v_gene: TRBV23-1
CDR3aa: CASSQLTSGGILLNNEQFF

v_gene: TRBV4-3
CDR3aa: CASSRTVLMNTEAFF

v_gene: TRBV2
CDR3aa: CASSAPNKPNSPLHF

v_gene: TRBV4-1
CDR3aa: CASSQSRASGEGDTQYF

v_gene: TRBV18
CDR3aa: CASSPRGVGNEQFF

v_gene: TRBV19
CDR3aa: CASSSRSEQFF

v_gene: TRBV5-1
CDR3aa: CASSLEDRGVSEAFF

v_gene: TRBV7-2
CDR3aa: CASSLLRVRTGELFF

v_gene: TRBV7-6
CDR3aa: CASSLGASGTDTQYF

v_gene: TRBV4-3
CDR3aa: CASSQGTSGATDTQYF

v_gene: TRBV5-1
CDR3aa: CASSKPGQTGSWYEQYF

v_gene: TRBV4-1
CDR3aa: CASSHHRLRTGKTVAKNIQYF

v_gene: TRBV3-1/TRBV3-2
CDR3aa: CASSPGGRGNTIYF

v_gene: TRBV7-8
CDR3aa: CASSLNGYGYTF

v_gene: TRBV5-4
CDR3aa: CASSSGQTNSPLHF

v_gene: TRBV5-5
CDR3aa: CASSWGTGGKNIQYF

v_gene: TRBV19
CDR3aa: CASRSEGNTIYF

v_gene: TRBV2
CDR3aa: CATYVTEAFF

v_gene: TRBV19
CDR3aa: CASSIDRAYGYTF

v_gene: TRBV4-3
CDR3aa: CASSQDRLAGLKNTGELFF

v_gene: TRBV18
CDR3aa: CASSPQQGSRETQYF

v_gene: TRBV25-1
CDR3aa: CASTWGLDTEAFF

v_gene: TRBV10-3
CDR3aa: CAISTGVGRSYNSPLHF

v_gene: TRBV2
CDR3aa: CASPRGDNTGELFF

v_gene: TRBV30
CDR3aa: CAWNPGLSYGYTF

v_gene: TRBV7-9
CDR3aa: CASSLPGGSSYEQYF

v_gene: TRBV7-2
CDR3aa: CASSFSTRNTEAFF

v_gene: TRBV2
CDR3aa: CASSRDRLYGYTF

v_gene: TRBV7-8
CDR3aa: CASSLTDRNTEAFF

v_gene: TRBV9
CDR3aa: CASSPVAANTEAFF

v_gene: TRBV5-4
CDR3aa: CASSLDRTNYGYTF

v_gene: TRBV9
CDR3aa: CASSVSGGAAFGTDTQYF

v_gene: TRBV7-8
CDR3aa: CASSFAGQNTEAFF

v_gene: TRBV3-1/TRBV3-2
CDR3aa: CASSRTDYEQYF

v_gene: TRBV4-2
CDR3aa: CASSLQGQTNTEAFF